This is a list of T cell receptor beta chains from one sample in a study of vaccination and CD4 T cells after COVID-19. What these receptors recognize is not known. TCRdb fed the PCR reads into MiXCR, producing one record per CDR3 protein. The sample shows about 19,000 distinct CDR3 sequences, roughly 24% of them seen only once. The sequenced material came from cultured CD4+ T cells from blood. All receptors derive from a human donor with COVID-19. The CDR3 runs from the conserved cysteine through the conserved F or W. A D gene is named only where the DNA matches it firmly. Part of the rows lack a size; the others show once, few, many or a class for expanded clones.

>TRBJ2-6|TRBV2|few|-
CASRVRQGTSGANVLTF
TGTGCCAGCAGGGTCCGGCAGGGGACCTCTGGGGCCAACGTCCTGACTTTC
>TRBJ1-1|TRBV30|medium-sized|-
CAWSVTLSIEAFF
TGTGCCTGGAGTGTTACACTTTCCATTGAAGCTTTCTTT
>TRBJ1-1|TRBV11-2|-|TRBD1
CASSTRQGFTEAFF
TGTGCCAGCAGCACCCGACAGGGTTTCACTGAAGCTTTCTTT
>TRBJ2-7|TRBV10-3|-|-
CAISGHTEQYF
TGTGCCATCAGTGGACACACCGAGCAGTACTTC
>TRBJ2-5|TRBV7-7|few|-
CASSPDSSVEAQYF
TGTGCTAGCAGCCCCGACAGTTCGGTAGAGGCCCAGTACTTC
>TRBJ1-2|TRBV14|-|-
CASRTTRPGTNYGYTF
TGTGCCAGCAGAACGACCCGACCGGGAACTAACTATGGCTACACCTTC
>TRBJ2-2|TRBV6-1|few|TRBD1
CASSEERQGTGELFF
TGTGCCAGCAGTGAGGAAAGACAGGGGACCGGGGAGCTGTTTTTT
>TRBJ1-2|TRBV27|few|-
CASSSEGLGRAGGYTF
TGTGCCAGCAGTTCCGAGGGCTTGGGGAGGGCTGGTGGCTACACCTTC
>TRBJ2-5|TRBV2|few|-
CASSGALAQETQYF
TGTGCCAGCAGTGGGGCGCTAGCCCAAGAGACCCAGTACTTC
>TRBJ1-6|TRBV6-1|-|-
CASGGPNSPLHF
TGTGCCAGCGGGGGCCCCAATTCACCCCTCCACTTT
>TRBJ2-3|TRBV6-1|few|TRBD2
CASSRTSGVADTQYF
TGTGCCAGCAGCAGGACTAGCGGGGTGGCAGATACGCAGTATTTT
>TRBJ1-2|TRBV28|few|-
CASSAEGYTF
TGTGCCAGCAGTGCGGAGGGCTACACCTTC
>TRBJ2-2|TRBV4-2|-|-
CASSQDRGGAANTGELFF
TGTGCCAGCAGCCAAGATCGCGGCGGGGCCGCGAACACCGGGGAGCTGTTTTTT
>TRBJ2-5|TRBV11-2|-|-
CASSLEWETQYF
TGTGCCAGCAGCTTAGAATGGGAGACCCAGTACTTC
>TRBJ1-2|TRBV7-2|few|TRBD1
CASSQDGTGANYGYTF
TGTGCCAGCAGCCAAGACGGGACAGGGGCTAACTATGGCTACACCTTC
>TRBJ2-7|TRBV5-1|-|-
CASSLGRQTYEQYF
TGCGCCAGCAGCTTGGGCCGGCAGACCTACGAGCAGTACTTC
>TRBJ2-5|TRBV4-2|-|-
CASSEGTRDQETQYF
TGTGCCAGCAGCGAGGGGACGCGGGACCAGGAGACCCAGTACTTC
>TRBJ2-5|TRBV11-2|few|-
CASSRKGGQETQYF
TGTGCCAGCAGTCGCAAGGGGGGGCAAGAGACCCAGTACTTC
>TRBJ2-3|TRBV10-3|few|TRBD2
CAISDQRGGRLDTQYF
TGTGCCATCAGTGATCAGCGGGGGGGCCGTTTGGATACGCAGTATTTT
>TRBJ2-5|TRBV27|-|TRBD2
CASSSGATQETQYF
TGTGCCAGCAGTAGCGGGGCCACTCAAGAGACCCAGTACTTC